This T cell receptor (beta chain) was documented in a study of blood T cell repertoires in COVID-19. The assay was immunoSEQ multiplex PCR, and TCRdb's table has in-frame clones only and misses some. The table includes some 200,000 clones, about four fifths detected once. V lost 5 bases, J lost 10 bases, and 7 bases stayed unmatched. This CDR3 spans 14 amino acids. Germline CDR1 and CDR2: SGHRS and YFSETQ. The sample consisted of peripheral blood. J is TRBJ1-6 and V is TRBV5-1; 9 bases agree with TRBD1. This TCR was sampled from a woman of 80 years or more with COVID-19, enrolled during active disease. The CDR3 DNA sequence: TGCGCCAGCAGTCGGACAGGGGAATTATCACCCCTCCACTTT. Amino acids: CASSRTGELSPLHF.